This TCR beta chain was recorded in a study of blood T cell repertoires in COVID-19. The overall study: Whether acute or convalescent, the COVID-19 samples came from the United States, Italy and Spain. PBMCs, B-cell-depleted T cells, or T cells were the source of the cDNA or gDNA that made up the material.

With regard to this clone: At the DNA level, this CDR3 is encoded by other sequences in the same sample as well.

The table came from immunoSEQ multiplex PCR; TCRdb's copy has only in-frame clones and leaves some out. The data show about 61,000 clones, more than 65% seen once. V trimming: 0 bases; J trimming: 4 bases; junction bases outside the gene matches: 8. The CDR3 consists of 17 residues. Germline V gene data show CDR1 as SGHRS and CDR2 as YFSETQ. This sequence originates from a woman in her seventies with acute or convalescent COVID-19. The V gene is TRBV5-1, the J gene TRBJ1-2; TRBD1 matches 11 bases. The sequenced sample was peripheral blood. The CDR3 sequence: CASSLASGQGGRYGYTF. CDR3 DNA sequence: TGCGCCAGCAGCTTGGCCTCGGGACAGGGGGGTCGCTATGGCTACACCTTC.